One T cell receptor (beta chain) is described in this entry. No antigen is known for it. The data derive from a study of OX40 agonist ivuxolimab in advanced cancers. Study context: Given to patients was ivuxolimab, an agonistic anti-OX40 (CD134) antibody.

Method: immunoSEQ multiplex PCR; TCRdb's copy keeps in-frame clones and lacks some. The sample consists of around 100,000 clones, around 90% of them appearing once. Findings and caveats of the study: Dose levels from 0.1 to 3.0 mg/kg saw CD4+ and CD8+ blood T cells expand clonally by week 6.

This CDR3 has 14 residues. The J segment lost 5 bases and the V segment lost 9 bases, leaving 12 bases of the junction unmatched. Per germline, CDR1 MNHEY and CDR2 SVGAGI. This TCR derives from an adult with an advanced solid tumor such as melanoma, head and neck, liver or kidney cancer. V usage is TRBV6-5 and J usage is TRBJ2-5; 7 bases line up with TRBD2. The specimen comprised CD4+ or CD8+ T cells sorted from blood, sampled in a trial of the OX40 agonist ivuxolimab. The DNA of the CDR3 is TGTGCCAGTCGACTAGCTGCAGCAAAGGAGACCCAGTACTTC. Its protein product is CASRLAAAKETQYF.